This entry describes one T cell receptor beta chain. The sample is drawn from a study of shared clonotypes between healthy human individuals. The protocol was immunoSEQ multiplex PCR, while the TCRdb copy is restricted to in-frame clones and leaves out a portion. The sample shows 90,000 to 120,000 clones, 68% of them seen only once. In germline, CDR1 is SGHVS, CDR2 FQNEAQ. After removal of 2 bases from V and 6 bases from J, the junction contained 5 bases not matched to a gene. This CDR3 spans 15 amino acids. The sample consisted of memory CD8+ T cells sorted from blood. The subset was: CD45RO+ cells pooled with CCR7-negative TemRA cells. The chain uses TRBV7-8 and TRBJ2-2; the match to TRBD2 covers 8 bases. The sequence was obtained from a woman aged 25 to 45 in good health. CDR3 bases: TGTGCCAGCAGCTTACTCGCGGGAGGCGCCGGGGAGCTGTTTTTT. Its protein is CASSLLAGGAGELFF. Looking up the rest from reference TRBV7-8 and TRBJ2-2 gives the full variable domain: GAGVSQSPRYKVAKRGQDVALRCDPISGHVSLFWYQQALGQGPEFLTYFQNEAQLDKSGLPSDRFFAERPEGSVSTLKIQRTQQEDSAVYLCASSLLAGGAGELFFGEGSRLTVL.